A single sample is the source of the 19 T cell receptor beta chains below, sequenced in a study of blood T cells in healthy people across ages. Primed by a sample-barcoded 5' primer and a J-beta primer mix, a second PCR proceeded for about 7 to 11 cycles. Each CDR3 protein gets one entry after TCRdb re-called the 5' RACE reads with MiXCR. The sample has about 1.4 million distinct CDR3 sequences, approximately 63% seen once. The sample consisted of blood. All receptors come from a young man in good health.

The chain links TRBV7-2 to TRBJ2-7; maybe TRBD1 (6 bases). Per germline, CDR1 SGHTA and CDR2 FQGNSA. The CDR3 has 13 amino acids. Trimming pared 3 bases from V and 3 bases from J, leaving 9 bases between. The CDR3 DNA follows: TGTGCCAGCAGCTTCACAGGGCTCTACGAGCAGTACTTC. As protein: CASSFTGLYEQYF.

This clonotype was found a few times. The chain combines TRBV12-3 or TRBV12-4 with TRBJ2-5; D may be TRBD1 (6 bases). Trimming pared 5 bases from V and 11 bases from J, leaving 27 bases between. This CDR3 spans 16 amino acids. The CDR3 here is CASSLYGTKRALEQYF. CDR3 coding DNA: TGTGCCAGCAGTCTCTACGGGACAAAAAGAGCACTGGAGCAGTACTTC.

This chain links TRBV20-1 with TRBJ2-5; possible D gene TRBD1, 6 bases. The germline V gene encodes CDR1 DFQATT and CDR2 SNEGSKA (reference sequence). CDR3 length: 14 residues. The CDR3 region is CSPGGRVRGETQYF. CDR3 in DNA: TGCAGCCCTGGAGGTCGGGTTAGGGGGGAGACCCAGTACTTC.

The J gene is TRBJ2-1, the V gene TRBV6-5; D unresolved. Looked up from germline, CDR1 is MNHEY and CDR2 is SVGAGI. Trimming took off 4 bases at V and 8 bases at J, with 12 bases between the two ends. The CDR3 extends over 13 amino acids. In DNA, the CDR3 is TGTGCCAGCAGTTCCCGTCCCCCTCATGAGCAGTTCTTC. Its protein is CASSSRPPHEQFF.

V usage is TRBV12-3 or TRBV12-4 and J usage is TRBJ2-7, with 7 nucleotides matching TRBD2. The ends lost 9 bases at V and 2 bases at J; junction bases unmatched: 16. The CDR3 length is 16 residues. The CDR3 loop reads CASSPGAAGEAYEQYF. CDR3 nucleotides: TGTGCCAGTAGCCCGGGCGCGGCGGGAGAAGCCTACGAGCAGTACTTC.

V usage is TRBV10-3 and J usage is TRBJ1-1; TRBD1 matches 8 bases. In germline, CDR1 is ENHRY, CDR2 SYGVKD. This CDR3 has 13 amino acids. J was trimmed by 4 bases and V by 8 bases; bases with no gene match: 6. The chain's CDR3 is CAIQGARGTEAFF. DNA for the CDR3: TGTGCCATCCAGGGGGCGCGCGGCACTGAAGCTTTCTTT.

The chain recombines TRBV7-9 with TRBJ2-1, with TRBD1 matching 8 bases. CDR1 SEHNR and CDR2 FQNEAQ come from the germline V gene (reference sequence). The CDR3 is 14 residues long. The V and J ends lost 2 bases and 7 bases, in that order; junction bases with no gene match: 4. CDR3 protein: CASSLKDRGNEQFF. Written as DNA, the CDR3 is TGTGCCAGCAGCTTAAAAGACAGGGGAAATGAGCAGTTCTTC.

This chain links TRBV20-1 with TRBJ2-1, with 7 positions matching TRBD2. Germline V gene sequence: CDR1 DFQATT, CDR2 SNEGSKA (reference sequence). The V and J ends lost 3 bases and 3 bases, in that order; junction bases with no gene match: 8. This CDR3 contains 15 residues. The CDR3 coding sequence is TGCAGTGCTAGGGCTGGCGAGCGGGACTACAATGAGCAGTTCTTC. Its translation: CSARAGERDYNEQFF.

The chain uses TRBV10-1 and TRBJ2-7; 10 nucleotides match TRBD2. CDR1 WNHNN and CDR2 SYGVQD come from the germline V gene (reference sequence). With V trimmed by 11 bases and J by 0 bases, 10 bases remained unmatched. This CDR3 is 15 amino acids long. CDR3 sequence (DNA): TGCGCCGCCTCATGTAGCGGGAGGCCCTCCTACGAGCAGTACTTC. Residues: CAASCSGRPSYEQYF.

The sample holds a few counts of this clonotype. The J gene is TRBJ2-7, the V gene TRBV29-1; 8 nucleotides match TRBD1. Per the germline V gene, CDR1 is SQVTM and CDR2 is ANQGSEA. This CDR3 has 12 amino acids. The J segment lost 3 bases and the V segment lost 8 bases, leaving 6 bases of the junction unmatched. CDR3 nucleotide sequence: TGCAGCCCTGGGACAGGAGGCTACGAGCAGTACTTC. Translation: CSPGTGGYEQYF.

This clonotype was counted only a few times. The V gene is TRBV15, the J gene TRBJ2-1, with no clear D. The CDR3 spans 14 residues. V lost 3 bases and J 0 bases, leaving 6 bases between the germline ends. Germline CDR1 LNHNV, CDR2 YYDKDF (reference sequence). This chain's CDR3 is CATSRYSSYNEQFF. CDR3 nucleotides: TGTGCCACCAGCAGGTACAGCTCCTACAATGAGCAGTTCTTC. Supplemented by reference TRBV15 and TRBJ2-1, the full variable domain reads DAMVIQNPRYQVTQFGKPVTLSCSQTLNHNVMYWYQQKSSQAPKLLFHYYDKDFNNEADTPDNFQSRRPNTSFCFLDIRSPGLGDTAMYLCATSRYSSYNEQFFGPGTRLTVL.

CDR3 DNA: TGTGCCAGCGCACTCCGGGACAGGGCTCGGACCCAGTACTTC. Protein product: CASALRDRARTQYF. V usage is TRBV12-3 or TRBV12-4 and J usage is TRBJ2-7, with TRBD1 identical over 9 bases. With the DNA end fitting TRBJ2-5 better, the J assignment may be wrong. This CDR3 has 14 residues.

This clonotype has a handful of counts. This chain connects TRBV9 to TRBJ2-7; D perhaps matches TRBD2 (6 bases). Trimming left V 3 bases short and J 0 bases short, with 10 bases between. This CDR3 contains 14 residues. Germline values: CDR1 SGDLS, CDR2 YYNGEE. CDR3: CASSEAGLSYEQYF. In DNA form, the CDR3 reads TGTGCCAGCAGCGAGGCGGGGCTCTCCTACGAGCAGTACTTC.

V gene TRBV9 combines with J gene TRBJ2-3, with D unclear. Looked up from germline, CDR1 is SGDLS and CDR2 is YYNGEE. Trimming removed 0 bases from V and 6 bases from J, with 11 bases in between. The CDR3 totals 14 residues. This CDR3 is CASSVDGSVDTQYF. CDR3 in DNA: TGTGCCAGCAGCGTAGACGGCAGCGTGGATACGCAGTATTTT.

The table lists this clonotype with a few counts. The chain is built from TRBV12-3 or TRBV12-4 and TRBJ2-6, with D possibly being TRBD1 (6 bases). This CDR3 comprises 17 residues. The V gene lost 6 bases and the J gene lost 0 bases, with 15 bases spanning the gap. The CDR3 DNA is TGTGCCAGCAGCTCCGGGACACCCGGCTCTGGGGCCAACGTCCTGACTTTC. This translates into CASSSGTPGSGANVLTF.

The J gene is TRBJ2-1, the V gene TRBV3-1; the D is unclear. Trimming left V 3 bases short and J 9 bases short, with 9 bases between. There are 12 residues in the CDR3. CDR1 is LGHDT, CDR2 YNNKEL, per germline (reference sequence). The CDR3 DNA reads TGTGCCAGCAGCCATACCTCCGCTGAGCAGTTCTTC. It is translated as CASSHTSAEQFF.

About this clonotype itself: Relative to the germline gene, one junction end is altered; a read error may explain this. The rearrangement uses TRBV20-1 and TRBJ2-7, with D perhaps TRBD1 (6 bases). The CDR3 loop spans 13 amino acids. Germline V gene data show CDR1 as DFQATT and CDR2 as SNEGSKA (reference sequence). This chain's CDR3 is CSAAPGHRYEQYF. The CDR3, as DNA: TGCAGTGCTGCTCCGGGACACAGATACGAACAGTACTTC.

The rearrangement links TRBV7-2 to TRBJ2-3; 7 positions agree with TRBD2. With V trimmed by 6 bases and J by 2 bases, 11 bases remained unmatched. Germline loops: CDR1 SGHTA, CDR2 FQGNSA. The CDR3 runs to 16 residues. The DNA of the CDR3 is TGTGCCAGCAGTTTACGGCCTAGCGGAAACACAGATACGCAGTATTTT. Translation: CASSLRPSGNTDTQYF.

The V call is TRBV4-1, the J call TRBJ2-7; TRBD2 is a possible D gene (5 bases). The germline V and J ends were trimmed by 1 base and 4 bases, with 14 bases remaining between them. The germline V gene has CDR1 MGHRA and CDR2 YSYEKL. CDR3 size: 15 residues. The CDR3 is CASSQGGLGVYEQYF. Written as DNA, the CDR3 is TGCGCCAGCAGCCAAGGAGGGTTGGGAGTATACGAGCAGTACTTC.